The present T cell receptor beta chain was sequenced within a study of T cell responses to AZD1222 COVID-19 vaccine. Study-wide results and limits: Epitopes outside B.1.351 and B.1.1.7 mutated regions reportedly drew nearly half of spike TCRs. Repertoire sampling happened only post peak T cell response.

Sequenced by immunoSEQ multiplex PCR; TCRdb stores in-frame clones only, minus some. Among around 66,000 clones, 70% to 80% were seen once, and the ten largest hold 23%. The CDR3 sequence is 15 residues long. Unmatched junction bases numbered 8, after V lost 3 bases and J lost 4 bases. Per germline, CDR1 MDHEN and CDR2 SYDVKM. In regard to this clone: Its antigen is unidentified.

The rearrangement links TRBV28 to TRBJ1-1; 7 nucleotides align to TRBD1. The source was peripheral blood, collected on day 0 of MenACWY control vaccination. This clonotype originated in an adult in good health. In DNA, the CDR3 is TGTGCCAGCAGTTTCCCAGATCCAGGGGGCACTGAAGCTTTCTTT. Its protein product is CASSFPDPGGTEAFF.